A selection of T cell receptor beta chains follows, all from one sample in a study of blood T cell repertoires in COVID-19. The assay was immunoSEQ multiplex PCR, and TCRdb's table has in-frame clones only and misses some. Found here are around 250,000 clones, 90% of them singletons; the top ten hold 2.1%. Input material: peripheral blood. The source of these receptors is an older woman with COVID-19, enrolled during active disease. CDR3s include the opening cysteine and the closing phenylalanine or tryptophan. D genes are given only for firm matches. Some rows have no size entry. The others give once, few or many, or a class for an expanded clone.

V gene	D gene	CDR3 length	J gene	clone size	CDR3 protein	CDR3 DNA
TRBV4-2	NA	15	TRBJ1-5	NA	CASSHEQGSNQPQHF	TGTGCCAGCAGCCATGAACAGGGTTCTAATCAGCCCCAGCATTTT
TRBV29-1	NA	13	TRBJ2-1	NA	CSVEDSRDNEQFF	TGCAGCGTTGAAGATAGCAGGGACAATGAGCAGTTCTTC
TRBV5-1	TRBD1	14	TRBJ2-7	NA	CASSARTGTYEQYF	TGCGCCAGCAGCGCAAGGACAGGGACCTACGAGCAGTACTTC
TRBV5-4	NA	15	TRBJ1-2	once	CASSPARAQGYGYTF	TGTGCCAGCAGCCCTGCCAGGGCTCAAGGCTATGGCTACACCTTC
TRBV6-2/TRBV6-3	TRBD1	14	TRBJ1-5	NA	CASSFDRGYQPQHF	TGTGCCAGCAGCTTCGACAGGGGCTACCAGCCCCAGCATTTT
TRBV9	NA	13	TRBJ1-2	few	CASSVELDYGYTF	TGTGCCAGCAGCGTAGAACTGGACTATGGCTACACCTTC
TRBV7-2	TRBD1	15	TRBJ1-1	NA	CASSLLPGQGFEAFF	TGTGCCAGCAGCTTACTGCCGGGACAGGGGTTTGAAGCTTTCTTT
TRBV19	TRBD1	14	TRBJ1-2	NA	CASSLQGINYGYTF	TGTGCCAGTAGCCTACAGGGGATCAACTATGGCTACACCTTC
TRBV6-5	NA	14	TRBJ1-4	NA	CASSYLGGREKLFF	TGTGCCAGCAGTTACTTGGGGGGGCGGGAAAAACTGTTTTTT
TRBV19	TRBD2	15	TRBJ2-1	NA	CASRTSGGLRDEQFF	TGTGCCAGTAGGACTAGCGGGGGCCTACGGGATGAGCAGTTCTTC
TRBV11-3	TRBD2	17	TRBJ2-3	NA	CASSPGGAGPSTDTQYF	TGTGCCAGCAGCCCCGGGGGAGCGGGGCCTAGCACAGATACGCAGTATTTT
TRBV6-5	TRBD1	16	TRBJ1-2	NA	CASSFAGGRNGMGYTF	TGTGCCAGCAGTTTCGCAGGGGGACGCAATGGCATGGGCTACACCTTC
TRBV9	TRBD1	14	TRBJ2-3	NA	CASSADRVTDTQYF	TGTGCCAGCAGCGCCGACAGGGTCACAGATACGCAGTATTTT
TRBV12-5	TRBD1	17	TRBJ1-5	NA	CASGDPDRGRGNQPQHF	TGTGCTAGTGGGGATCCCGACAGGGGTAGGGGCAATCAGCCCCAGCATTTT
TRBV5-4	TRBD1	15	TRBJ1-1	NA	CASSPQQGEYTEAFF	TGTGCCAGCAGCCCCCAACAGGGGGAATACACTGAAGCTTTCTTT
TRBV2	TRBD1	14	TRBJ1-2	NA	CASSARQGNYGYTF	TGTGCCAGCAGTGCTAGACAGGGAAACTATGGCTACACCTTC
TRBV19	TRBD1	14	TRBJ1-4	NA	CASSDRQGSQKLFF	TGTGCCAGTAGTGACCGACAGGGGTCACAAAAACTGTTTTTT
TRBV5-1	NA	14	TRBJ1-1	NA	CASSLGTVPTEAFF	TGCGCCAGCAGCTTGGGGACAGTCCCCACTGAAGCTTTCTTT
TRBV6-1	TRBD2	17	TRBJ2-1	once	CASSGYPSGGGRNEQFF	TGTGCCAGCAGTGGGTACCCTAGCGGGGGGGGTCGCAATGAGCAGTTCTTC
TRBV6-5	TRBD1	14	TRBJ2-7	NA	CASKGAVGDYEQYF	TGTGCCAGCAAGGGGGCCGTGGGAGACTACGAGCAGTACTTC
TRBV19	NA	16	TRBJ2-2	NA	CASSIDHRPNTGELFF	TGTGCCAGTAGTATAGATCACAGACCGAACACCGGGGAGCTGTTTTTT
TRBV6-6	NA	17	TRBJ2-5	NA	CASSRVGVASNRETQYF	TGTGCCAGCAGTCGAGTGGGTGTCGCTAGCAACCGAGAGACCCAGTACTTC
TRBV20-1	NA	13	TRBJ1-1	NA	CSASTSAGSEAFF	TGCAGTGCTAGTACGTCTGCGGGGTCTGAAGCTTTCTTT
TRBV4-1	TRBD1	15	TRBJ1-5	NA	CASSRPDRGYQPQHF	TGCGCCAGCAGCCGGCCGGACAGGGGTTATCAGCCCCAGCATTTT
TRBV7-9	NA	16	TRBJ1-6	NA	CASSLGMGLGESPLHF	TGTGCCAGCAGCCTAGGGATGGGCCTCGGTGAGTCACCCCTCCACTTT